This T cell receptor (beta chain) was found in a study of cytomegalovirus exposure and HLA in healthy donors. Vbeta (60) and Jbeta (13) primers were used in the PCR. Sequencing was performed with immunoSEQ multiplex PCR; in TCRdb, only in-frame clones are kept and a portion is missing. The table has more than 100,000 clones, 50% to 65% seen once. Remarks on this clone: The target antigen is unknown.

Regarding the study as a whole: There were reportedly fewer N-insertions in an Asian-associated ancestry cluster than the approximately 670-donor mean, in a later analysis. Sequencing depth across donors, presence/absence analyses assumed, was roughly uniform. Cytomegalovirus status was reportedly diagnosed by the classifier with high specificity and sensitivity. It was in a later analysis that TCR association rates were seen to vary by HLA locus, highest for DRB1 and lowest for HLA-C.

V gave up 2 bases and J gave up 0 bases, with 10 bases separating them. The CDR3 consists of 15 residues. CDR1 is MNHEY and CDR2 is SVGAGI in the germline V gene. This TCR was sampled from a man aged 35-49 years in good health and CMV-seropositive. The genes are TRBV6-5 and TRBJ1-2, with D perhaps TRBD1 (5 bases). The sequenced material came from PBMCs. CDR3 nucleotide sequence: TGTGCCAGCAGTTACGGAACCAGGGCTAACTATGGCTACACCTTC. This translates into CASSYGTRANYGYTF.